What follows are 25 T cell receptor beta chains derived from one specimen sequenced in a study of identical twins. TCRdb re-derived calls from the 5' RACE reads in MiXCR, one entry per CDR3 protein. The sample records 1.5 million to 2 million distinct CDR3 sequences, more than 30% being singletons. Sequences were obtained from cord blood. These TCRs come from a newborn girl in good health.

This clonotype was seen only a few times. This rearrangement joins TRBV21-1 to TRBJ2-3; TRBD2, as called in the table, went unchecked against the DNA. TRBV21-1 is classified as a pseudogene. The length of the CDR3 is 18 residues. The CDR3 protein is CASSKWGTSGRITDTQYF. For the CDR3, the DNA is TGTGCCAGCAGCAAATGGGGGACTAGCGGGAGGATTACAGATACGCAGTATTTT.

In its sample, this clonotype was seen a few times. J is TRBJ2-7 and V is TRBV25-1; D is unresolved. The germline V gene encodes CDR1 MGHDK and CDR2 SYGVNS. The CDR3 sequence is 11 residues long. Trimming left V 3 bases short and J 11 bases short, with 11 bases between. CDR3 region: CASSDYLNEYF. CDR3 nucleotide sequence: TGTGCCAGCAGTGACTACCTTAATGAGTACTTC.

V and J are TRBV7-6 and TRBJ2-5; 10 nucleotides match TRBD2. This CDR3 is built from 16 residues. J gave up 5 bases and V 2 bases, and 8 bases lay outside the gene matches. From germline, CDR1 is SGHVS and CDR2 FNYEAQ. The CDR3 loop reads CASSLRAGGPGETQYF. The CDR3 nucleotides are TGTGCCAGCAGCTTAAGAGCGGGAGGGCCGGGGGAGACCCAGTACTTC.

The CDR3 sequence: CASSLSLAGGPEQFF. The DNA for the CDR3 is TGTGCCAGCAGTTTAAGTCTAGCGGGAGGGCCTGAGCAGTTCTTC. The rearrangement links TRBV27 to TRBJ2-1, with TRBD2 identical over 12 bases. Germline loops: CDR1 MNHEY, CDR2 SMNVEV (reference sequence). CDR3 length: 15 amino acids. V lost 2 bases, J lost 9 bases, and 5 bases stayed unmatched.

At least ten counts were recorded for this clonotype. The J gene is TRBJ2-4, the V gene TRBV25-1; 13 nucleotides match TRBD2. This CDR3 spans 16 amino acids. Germline lookup yields CDR1 MGHDK and CDR2 SYGVNS. J gave up 6 bases and V 4 bases, and 6 bases lay outside the gene matches. The CDR3 sequence is CASSGTSGRGGNIQYF. In nucleotides, the CDR3 is TGTGCCAGCAGTGGGACTAGCGGGAGAGGTGGAAACATTCAGTACTTC.

This clonotype occurred once. The CDR3 protein is CATWTGFGQPQHF. For the CDR3, the DNA is TGCGCCACCTGGACAGGGTTCGGACAGCCCCAGCATTTT. The chain joins TRBV5-1 to TRBJ1-5; 8 nucleotides agree with TRBD1. Germline assignment: CDR1 SGHRS and CDR2 YFSETQ. There are 13 residues in the CDR3. Trimming removed 9 bases from V and 7 bases from J; junction bases left unmatched: 9.

V usage is TRBV11-2 and J usage is TRBJ2-5; 9 bases fit TRBD2. V lost 5 bases to trimming and J lost 11 bases; unmatched junction nucleotides: 15. Germline V lookup: CDR1 SGHAT, CDR2 FQNNGV. CDR3 length equals 15 residues. The CDR3 bases are TGTGCCAGCAGCGTTATAGAGCGGGAGGTTAATGAGCAGTACTTC. Translating gives CASSVIEREVNEQYF.

The rearrangement links TRBV15 to TRBJ1-2, with 10 bases aligning to TRBD1. This CDR3 comprises 16 residues. Germline CDR1 and CDR2: LNHNV and YYDKDF (reference sequence). The ends lost 1 base at V and 4 bases at J; junction bases unmatched: 6. CDR3 coding DNA: TGTGCCACCAGCAGAGCAAGGACAGGGGGGCTCTATGGCTACACCTTC. Its translation: CATSRARTGGLYGYTF.

The rearrangement joins TRBV21-1 to TRBJ2-2. TRBV21-1 is reported as a pseudogene. CDR3 length: 14 residues. The CDR3 sequence: CASSKGGNTGELFF. The CDR3 nucleotides are TGTGCCAGCAGCAAAGGCGGGAACACCGGGGAGCTGTTTTTT.

The chain has TRBV24-1 and TRBJ2-4, with D uncertain. The J call is in doubt because the DNA end fits TRBJ2-7 better. CDR1 is KGHDR, CDR2 SFDVKD, per germline. The CDR3 spans 13 residues. This CDR3 reads CATSDASRYEQYF. CDR3 DNA sequence: TGTGCCACCAGTGACGCATCAAGGTACGAGCAGTACTTC.

Turning to this clonotype: This could be a read error, since a much larger clone is one nucleotide away. The chain carries TRBV10-3 and TRBJ2-3, with unresolved D. Per germline, CDR1 ENHRY and CDR2 SYGVKD. The CDR3 spans 11 residues. The CDR3 reads CAISLTDTRYF. CDR3 in DNA: TGTGCCATCAGTCTCACAGATACGCGGTATTTT.

This clonotype was observed a handful of times. The rearrangement links TRBV20-1 to TRBJ1-1; 8 bases fit TRBD1. Per the germline V gene, CDR1 is DFQATT and CDR2 is SNEGSKA (reference sequence). Unmatched junction bases numbered 10, after V lost 4 bases and J lost 0 bases. The CDR3 totals 16 residues. The CDR3, as DNA: TGCAGTGCTAAATCCAGGGGGCGCGTGATGAACACTGAAGCTTTCTTT. Translating it yields CSAKSRGRVMNTEAFF.

This clonotype has only a few counts. The V gene is TRBV25-1, the J gene TRBJ2-5, with 10 bases aligning to TRBD2. The end of the DNA fits TRBJ2-7 better, so the J call may be wrong. Germline loops: CDR1 MGHDK, CDR2 SYGVNS. CDR3 length: 13 residues. The chain's CDR3 is CASSELAGAEQYF. The CDR3 DNA is TGTGCCAGCAGTGAACTAGCGGGAGCCGAGCAGTACTTC.

The chain joins TRBV11-2 to TRBJ2-1, with TRBD2 matching 11 bases. The germline CDR1 and CDR2 sequences are SGHAT and FQNNGV. This CDR3 is 13 amino acids long. Germline trimming cut 7 bases from V and 6 bases from J; bases unmatched to any gene: 2. Written as DNA, the CDR3 is TGTGCCAGCACCGGGACTAGCGGCAATGAGCAGTTCTTC. Translating gives CASTGTSGNEQFF.

This clonotype appeared a few times. The rearrangement joins TRBV20-1 to TRBJ1-2, with TRBD1 matching over 8 bases. The CDR3 covers 15 residues. V was pared by 0 bases and J by 7 bases, with 10 bases of the junction left unmatched. The germline V gene encodes CDR1 DFQATT and CDR2 SNEGSKA (reference sequence). The CDR3 is CSARDLPGGAGGYTF. The CDR3 DNA sequence: TGCAGTGCTAGAGATCTCCCAGGGGGCGCAGGTGGCTACACCTTC.

J is TRBJ2-1 and V is TRBV25-1; D ambiguous. The germline CDR1 and CDR2 sequences are MGHDK and SYGVNS. Trimming removed 5 bases at V and 13 bases at J, with 15 bases between. The CDR3 totals 12 residues. In DNA, the CDR3 is TGTGCCAGCAGTCGGTTAGTGGAGACCCAGTTCTTC. This codes for CASSRLVETQFF.

This sequence joins TRBV10-3 and TRBJ2-7; 12 nucleotides line up with TRBD2. The V and J ends lost 8 bases and 3 bases, in that order; junction bases with no gene match: 8. The CDR3 spans 15 residues. Germline V gene lookup returns CDR1 ENHRY and CDR2 SYGVKD. The CDR3 reads CAIGHGLAGLYEQYF. The CDR3 DNA sequence: TGTGCCATCGGCCACGGACTAGCGGGGCTCTACGAGCAGTACTTC.

V and J are TRBV7-2 and TRBJ2-1; tentative D call: TRBD2 (6 bases). Germline values: CDR1 SGHTA, CDR2 FQGNSA. The CDR3 sequence is 14 residues long. V gave up 5 bases and J gave up 6 bases, with 14 bases separating them. CDR3: CASSGARTTNEQFF. The CDR3 DNA is TGTGCCAGCAGCGGCGCGAGGACTACCAATGAGCAGTTCTTC.

This sequence joins TRBV3-1 and TRBJ2-7, with 7 bases aligning to TRBD2. The CDR3 is 13 amino acids. The junction had 11 bases not matched to a gene; V was cut back by 4 bases and J by 11 bases. From germline, CDR1 is LGHDT and CDR2 YNNKEL (reference sequence). The CDR3 DNA follows: TGTGCCAGCAGCCTTCGCCGGGGGGATGCAGAGTACTTC. Encoded protein: CASSLRRGDAEYF.

The gene calls are TRBV27 and TRBJ2-7; 12 nucleotides align to TRBD2. Trimming cost V 2 bases and J 0 bases; bases outside gene matches: 5. From germline, CDR1 is MNHEY and CDR2 SMNVEV (reference sequence). The CDR3 has 17 amino acids. The DNA for the CDR3 is TGTGCCAGCAGTTTAAGACTAGCGGGAGTAGGCTCCTACGAGCAGTACTTC. Amino acids: CASSLRLAGVGSYEQYF.

The V call is TRBV4-2, the J call TRBJ2-7; D is unresolved. Trimming removed 0 bases from V and 7 bases from J, with 13 bases in between. CDR1 and CDR2 from the germline V gene are LGHNA and YNFKEQ. The CDR3 sequence is 14 residues long. CDR3 bases: TGTGCCAGCAGCCAAGACTACTCCTACAATGAGCAGTACTTC. Protein: CASSQDYSYNEQYF.

This clonotype was found a few times. The CDR3 sequence: CASSLIDSLAKNIQYF. The CDR3 region has the DNA TGTGCCAGCAGTTTAATTGACAGCCTAGCCAAAAACATTCAGTACTTC. V gene TRBV27 combines with J gene TRBJ2-4; D is perhaps TRBD1 (5 bases). Trimming took 2 bases from V and 0 from J, leaving 11 bases between them. In germline, CDR1 is MNHEY, CDR2 SMNVEV (reference sequence). This CDR3 has 16 residues.

In its sample, this clonotype was seen a few times. V is TRBV16 and J is TRBJ2-1; 8 bases are shared with TRBD2. The closer fit of TRBJ2-7 to the DNA end suggests the J call may be wrong. CDR3 length: 16 amino acids. Germline V CDR1 and CDR2: KGHSY, FQNENV. The CDR3 protein is CASSQGAGGLYNEQYF. The CDR3 DNA follows: TGTGCCAGCAGCCAAGGTGCGGGGGGCCTCTACAATGAGCAGTACTTC.

The chain uses TRBV20-1 and TRBJ1-5; unclear D gene. Trimming cost V 1 base and J 2 bases, with 9 bases left between them. This CDR3 region has 14 residues. From germline, CDR1 is DFQATT and CDR2 SNEGSKA (reference sequence). As DNA, the CDR3 is TGCAGTGCTAGAGTAACAGTGGGCAATCAGCCCCAGCATTTT. It is translated as CSARVTVGNQPQHF.

J is TRBJ2-1 and V is TRBV5-6, with no clear D. Trimming took 1 base from V and 6 from J, leaving 11 bases between them. This CDR3 is 14 amino acids long. Germline V gene sequence: CDR1 SGHDT, CDR2 YYEEEE. The CDR3 nucleotides read TGTGCCAGCAGCTTGCTTGATAAGGGCAATGAGCAGTTCTTC. Translating gives CASSLLDKGNEQFF.